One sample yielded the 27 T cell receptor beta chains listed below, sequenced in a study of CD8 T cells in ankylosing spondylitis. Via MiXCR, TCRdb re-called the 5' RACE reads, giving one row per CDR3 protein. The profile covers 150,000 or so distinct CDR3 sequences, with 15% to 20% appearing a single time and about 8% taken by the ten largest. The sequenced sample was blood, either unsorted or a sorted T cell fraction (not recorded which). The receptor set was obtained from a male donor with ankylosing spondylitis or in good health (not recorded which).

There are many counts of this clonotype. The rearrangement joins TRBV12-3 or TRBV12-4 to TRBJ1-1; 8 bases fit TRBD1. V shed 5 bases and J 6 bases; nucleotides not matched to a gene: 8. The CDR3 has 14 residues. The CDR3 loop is CASSHSGGSAEAFF. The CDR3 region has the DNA TGTGCCAGCAGTCATTCAGGGGGCAGCGCTGAAGCTTTCTTT.

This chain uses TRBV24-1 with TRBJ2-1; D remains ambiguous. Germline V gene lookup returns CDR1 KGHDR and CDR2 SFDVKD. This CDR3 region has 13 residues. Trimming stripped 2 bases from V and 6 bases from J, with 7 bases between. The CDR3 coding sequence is TGTGCCACCAGTGATTCTTGGGGCAATGAGCAGTTCTTC. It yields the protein CATSDSWGNEQFF.

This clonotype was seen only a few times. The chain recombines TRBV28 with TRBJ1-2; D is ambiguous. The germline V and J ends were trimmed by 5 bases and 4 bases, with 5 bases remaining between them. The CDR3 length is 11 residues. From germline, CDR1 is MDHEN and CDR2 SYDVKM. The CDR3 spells CASSNGYGYTF. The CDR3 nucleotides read TGTGCCAGCAGTAATGGCTATGGCTACACCTTC.

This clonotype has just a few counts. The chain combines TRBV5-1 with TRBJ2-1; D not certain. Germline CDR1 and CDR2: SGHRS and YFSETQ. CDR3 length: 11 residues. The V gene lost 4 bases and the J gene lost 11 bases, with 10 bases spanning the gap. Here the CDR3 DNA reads TGCGCCAGCAGCGGTGGGGTGCAGCAGTTCTTC. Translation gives CASSGGVQQFF.

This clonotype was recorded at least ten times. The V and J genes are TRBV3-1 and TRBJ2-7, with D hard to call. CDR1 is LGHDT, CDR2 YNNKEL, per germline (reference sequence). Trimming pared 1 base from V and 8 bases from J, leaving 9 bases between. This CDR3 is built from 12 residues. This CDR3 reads CASSQAQTQQYF. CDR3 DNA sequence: TGTGCCAGCAGCCAAGCCCAGACCCAGCAGTACTTC.

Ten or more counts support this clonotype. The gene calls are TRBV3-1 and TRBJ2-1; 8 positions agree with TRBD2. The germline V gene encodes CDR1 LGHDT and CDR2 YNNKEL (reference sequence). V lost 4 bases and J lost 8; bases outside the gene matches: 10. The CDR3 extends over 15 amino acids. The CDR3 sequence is CASSPWGAGGDEQFF. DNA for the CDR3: TGTGCCAGCAGCCCGTGGGGGGCGGGAGGCGATGAGCAGTTCTTC.

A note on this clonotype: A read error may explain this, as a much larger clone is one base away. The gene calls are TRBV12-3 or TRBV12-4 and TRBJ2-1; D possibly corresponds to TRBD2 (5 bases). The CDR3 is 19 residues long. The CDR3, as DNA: TGTACCAGCAGTTCAACTAGTGCTACCCCATTATACTCCTACAATGAGCAGTTCTTC. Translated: CTSSSTSATPLYSYNEQFF.

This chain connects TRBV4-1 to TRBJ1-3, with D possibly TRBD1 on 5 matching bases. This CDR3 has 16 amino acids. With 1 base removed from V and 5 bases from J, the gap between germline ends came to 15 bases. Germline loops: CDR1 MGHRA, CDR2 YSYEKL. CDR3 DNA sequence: TGCGCCAGCAGCCAAGCAACGGGGGATAGAAGAAACACCATATATTTT. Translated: CASSQATGDRRNTIYF.

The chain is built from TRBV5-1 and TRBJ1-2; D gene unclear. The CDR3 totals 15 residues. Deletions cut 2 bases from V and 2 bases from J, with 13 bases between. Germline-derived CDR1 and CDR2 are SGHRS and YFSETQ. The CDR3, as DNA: TGCGCCAGCAGCTTCGACGCAACCAAAAACTATGGCTACACCTTC. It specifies CASSFDATKNYGYTF.

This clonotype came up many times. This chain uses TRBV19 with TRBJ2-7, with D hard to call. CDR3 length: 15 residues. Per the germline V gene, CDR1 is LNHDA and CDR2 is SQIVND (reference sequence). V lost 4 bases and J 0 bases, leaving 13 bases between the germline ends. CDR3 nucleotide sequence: TGTGCCAGTAGTACCTCCCCCCCAGGCTCCTACGAGCAGTACTTC. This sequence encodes CASSTSPPGSYEQYF.

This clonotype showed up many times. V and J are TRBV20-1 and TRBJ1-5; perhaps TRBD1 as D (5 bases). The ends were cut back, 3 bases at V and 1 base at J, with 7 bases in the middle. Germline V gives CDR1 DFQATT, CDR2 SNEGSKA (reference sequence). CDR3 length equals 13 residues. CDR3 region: CSARGDSNQPQHF. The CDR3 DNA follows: TGCAGTGCTAGGGGGGACAGCAATCAGCCCCAGCATTTT.

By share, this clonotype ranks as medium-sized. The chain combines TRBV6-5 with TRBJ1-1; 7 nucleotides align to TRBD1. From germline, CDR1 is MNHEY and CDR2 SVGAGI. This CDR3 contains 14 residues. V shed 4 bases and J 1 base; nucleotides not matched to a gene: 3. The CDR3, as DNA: TGTGCCAGCAGTTCTACAGGGGCGAACACTGAAGCTTTCTTT. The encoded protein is CASSSTGANTEAFF.

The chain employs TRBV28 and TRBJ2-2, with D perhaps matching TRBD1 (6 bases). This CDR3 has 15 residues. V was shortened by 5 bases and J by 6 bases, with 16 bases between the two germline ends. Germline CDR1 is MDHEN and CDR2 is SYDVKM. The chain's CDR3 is CASSGTGTHPGELFF. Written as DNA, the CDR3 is TGTGCCAGCAGTGGGACCGGGACACACCCCGGGGAGCTGTTTTTT.

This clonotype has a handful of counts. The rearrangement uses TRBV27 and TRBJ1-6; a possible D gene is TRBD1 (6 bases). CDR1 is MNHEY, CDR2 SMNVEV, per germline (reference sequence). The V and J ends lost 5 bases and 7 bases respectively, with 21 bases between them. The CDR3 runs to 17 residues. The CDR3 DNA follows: TGTGCCAGCAGTAAACCCCCCCTCAGGGGCCGAAATTCACCCCTCCACTTT. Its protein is CASSKPPLRGRNSPLHF.

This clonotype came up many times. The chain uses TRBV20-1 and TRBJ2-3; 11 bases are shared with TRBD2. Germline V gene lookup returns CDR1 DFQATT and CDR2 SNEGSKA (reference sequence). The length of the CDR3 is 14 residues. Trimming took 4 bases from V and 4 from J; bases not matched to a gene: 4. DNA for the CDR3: TGCAGTGCTATCCTAGCGGGAGGAGCAGATACGCAGTATTTT. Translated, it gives CSAILAGGADTQYF.

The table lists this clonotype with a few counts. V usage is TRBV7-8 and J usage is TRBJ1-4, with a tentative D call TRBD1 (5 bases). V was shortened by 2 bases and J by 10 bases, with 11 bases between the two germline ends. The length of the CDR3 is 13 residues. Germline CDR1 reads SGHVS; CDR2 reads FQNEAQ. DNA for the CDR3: TGTGCCAGCAGCTTATCTCAGGGAGTAAAACTGTTTTTT. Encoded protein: CASSLSQGVKLFF.

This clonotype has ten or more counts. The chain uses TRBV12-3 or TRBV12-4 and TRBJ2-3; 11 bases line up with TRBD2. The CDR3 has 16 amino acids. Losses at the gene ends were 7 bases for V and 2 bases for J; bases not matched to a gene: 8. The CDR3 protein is CASIPGLAGFTDTQYF. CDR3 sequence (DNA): TGTGCCAGCATCCCAGGACTAGCGGGTTTCACAGATACGCAGTATTTT.

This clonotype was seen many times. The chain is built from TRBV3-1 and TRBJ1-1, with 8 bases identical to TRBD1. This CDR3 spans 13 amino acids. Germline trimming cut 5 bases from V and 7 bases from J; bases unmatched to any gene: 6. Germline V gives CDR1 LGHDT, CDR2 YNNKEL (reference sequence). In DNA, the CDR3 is TGTGCCAGCAGCTCAACAGGGGGGAATGAAGCTTTCTTT. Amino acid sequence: CASSSTGGNEAFF.

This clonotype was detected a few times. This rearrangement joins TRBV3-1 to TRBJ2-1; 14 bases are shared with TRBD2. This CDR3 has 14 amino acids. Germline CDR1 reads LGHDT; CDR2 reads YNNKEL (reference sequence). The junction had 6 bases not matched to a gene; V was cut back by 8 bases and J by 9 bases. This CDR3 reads CASGLAGGSSEQFF. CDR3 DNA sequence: TGTGCCAGCGGACTAGCGGGAGGATCTAGTGAGCAGTTCTTC.

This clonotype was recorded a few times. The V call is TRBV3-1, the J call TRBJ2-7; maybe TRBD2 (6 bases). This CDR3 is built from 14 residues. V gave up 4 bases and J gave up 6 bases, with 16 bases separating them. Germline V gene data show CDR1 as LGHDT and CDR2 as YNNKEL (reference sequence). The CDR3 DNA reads TGTGCCAGCAGCCTCACGGGACTCCTCGGCGAGCAGTACTTC. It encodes CASSLTGLLGEQYF.

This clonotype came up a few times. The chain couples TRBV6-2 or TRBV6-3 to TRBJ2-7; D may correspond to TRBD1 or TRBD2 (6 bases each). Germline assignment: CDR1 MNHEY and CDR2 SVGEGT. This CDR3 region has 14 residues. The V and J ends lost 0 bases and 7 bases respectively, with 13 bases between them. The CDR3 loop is CASSYSRGAGEQYF. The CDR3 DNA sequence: TGTGCCAGCAGTTACTCAAGGGGGGCTGGGGAGCAGTACTTC.

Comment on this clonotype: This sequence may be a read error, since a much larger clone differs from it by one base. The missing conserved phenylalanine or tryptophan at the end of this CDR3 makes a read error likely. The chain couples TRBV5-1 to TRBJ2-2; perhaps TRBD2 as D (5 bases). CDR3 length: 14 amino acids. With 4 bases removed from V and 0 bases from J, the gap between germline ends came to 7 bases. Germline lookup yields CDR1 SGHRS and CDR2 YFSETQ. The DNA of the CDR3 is TGCGCCAGCAGCCCGGGGTCGAACACCGGGGAGCTGTTTTCT. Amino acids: CASSPGSNTGELFS.

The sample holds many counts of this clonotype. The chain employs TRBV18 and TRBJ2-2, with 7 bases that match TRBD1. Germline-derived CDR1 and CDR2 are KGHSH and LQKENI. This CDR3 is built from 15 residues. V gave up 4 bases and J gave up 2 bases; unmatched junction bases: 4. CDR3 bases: TGTGCCAGCTCACGACAGGGAGCAAACACCGGGGAGCTGTTTTTT. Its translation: CASSRQGANTGELFF. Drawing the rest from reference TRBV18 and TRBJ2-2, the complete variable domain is NAGVMQNPRHLVRRRGQEARLRCSPMKGHSHVYWYRQLPEEGLKFMVYLQKENIIDESGMPKERFSAEFPKEGPSILRIQQVVRGDSAAYFCASSRQGANTGELFFGEGSRLTVL.

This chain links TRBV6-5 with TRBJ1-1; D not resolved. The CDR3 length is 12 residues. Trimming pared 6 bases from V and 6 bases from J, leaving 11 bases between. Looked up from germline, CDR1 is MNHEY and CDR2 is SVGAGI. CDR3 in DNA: TGTGCCAGCAGAACAATTCCGGCTGAAGCTTTCTTT. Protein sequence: CASRTIPAEAFF.

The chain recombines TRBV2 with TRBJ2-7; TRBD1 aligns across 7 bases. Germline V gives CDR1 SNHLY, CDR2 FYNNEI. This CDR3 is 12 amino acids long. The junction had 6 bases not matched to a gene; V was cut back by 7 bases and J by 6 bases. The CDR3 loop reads CASMETGIEQYF. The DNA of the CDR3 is TGTGCCAGCATGGAGACAGGGATCGAGCAGTACTTC.

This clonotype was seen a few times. The DNA for the CDR3 is TGTGCCAGCAGTGAAGCGCTCCTCGAGTTCTTC. Encoded protein: CASSEALLEFF. This chain connects TRBV2 to TRBJ2-1, with D unclear. The germline gives CDR1 SNHLY, CDR2 FYNNEI. This CDR3 contains 11 residues. Trimming took off 0 bases at V and 14 bases at J, with 8 bases between the two ends.

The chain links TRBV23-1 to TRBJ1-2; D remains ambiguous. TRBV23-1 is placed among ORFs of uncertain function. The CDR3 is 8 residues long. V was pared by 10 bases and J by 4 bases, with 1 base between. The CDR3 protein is CAIYGYTF. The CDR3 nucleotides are TGCGCCATCTATGGCTACACCTTC.